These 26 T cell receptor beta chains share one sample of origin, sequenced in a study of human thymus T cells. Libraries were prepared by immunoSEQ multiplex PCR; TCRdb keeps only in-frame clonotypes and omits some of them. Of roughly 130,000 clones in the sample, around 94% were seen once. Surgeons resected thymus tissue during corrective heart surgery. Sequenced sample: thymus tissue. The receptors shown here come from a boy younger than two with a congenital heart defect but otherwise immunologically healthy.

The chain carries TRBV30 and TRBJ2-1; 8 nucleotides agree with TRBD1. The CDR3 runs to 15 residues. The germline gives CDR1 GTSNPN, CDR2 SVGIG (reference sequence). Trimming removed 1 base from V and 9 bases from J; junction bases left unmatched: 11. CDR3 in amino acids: CAWSATGDEGSEQFF. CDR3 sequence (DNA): TGTGCCTGGAGTGCGACAGGGGATGAAGGAAGTGAGCAGTTCTTC. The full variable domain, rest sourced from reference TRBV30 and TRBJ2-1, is SQTIHQWPATLVQPVGSPLSLECTVEGTSNPNLYWYRQAAGRGLQLLFYSVGIGQISSEVPQNLSASRPQDRQFILSSKKLLLSDSGFYLCAWSATGDEGSEQFFGPGTRLTVL.

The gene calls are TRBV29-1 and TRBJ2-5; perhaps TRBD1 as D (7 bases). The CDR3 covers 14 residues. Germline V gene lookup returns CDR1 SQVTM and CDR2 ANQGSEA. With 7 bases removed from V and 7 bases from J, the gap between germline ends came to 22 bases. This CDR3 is CSALQALRGVTQYF. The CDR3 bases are TGCAGCGCCCTCCAGGCCCTCAGGGGGGTGACCCAGTACTTC.

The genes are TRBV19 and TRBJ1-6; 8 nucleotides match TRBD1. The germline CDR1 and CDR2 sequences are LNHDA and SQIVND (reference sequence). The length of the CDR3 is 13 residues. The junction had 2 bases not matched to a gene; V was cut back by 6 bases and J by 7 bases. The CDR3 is CASRTGGNSPLHF. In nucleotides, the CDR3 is TGTGCCAGTAGAACAGGGGGGAATTCACCCCTCCACTTT.

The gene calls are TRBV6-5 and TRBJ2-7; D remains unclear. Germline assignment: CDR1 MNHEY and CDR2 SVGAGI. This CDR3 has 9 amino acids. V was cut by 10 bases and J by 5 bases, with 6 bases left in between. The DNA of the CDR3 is TGTGCCACAGGCCACGAGCAGTACTTC. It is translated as CATGHEQYF.

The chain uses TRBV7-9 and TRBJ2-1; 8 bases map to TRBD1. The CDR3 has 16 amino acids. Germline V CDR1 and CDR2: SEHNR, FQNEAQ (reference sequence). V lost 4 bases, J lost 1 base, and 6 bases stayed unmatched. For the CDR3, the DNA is TGTGCCAGCAGCTCCCAACAGGGGGAATCCTACAATGAGCAGTTCTTC. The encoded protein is CASSSQQGESYNEQFF.

The CDR3 sequence: CASSQGGAQPQHF. The DNA for the CDR3 is TGCGCCAGCAGCCAAGGTGGGGCTCAGCCCCAGCATTTT. The rearrangement links TRBV4-1 to TRBJ1-5, with a possible D match to TRBD1 (5 bases). Germline V gives CDR1 MGHRA, CDR2 YSYEKL. V lost 1 base and J lost 6, with 7 bases in between. This CDR3 spans 13 amino acids.

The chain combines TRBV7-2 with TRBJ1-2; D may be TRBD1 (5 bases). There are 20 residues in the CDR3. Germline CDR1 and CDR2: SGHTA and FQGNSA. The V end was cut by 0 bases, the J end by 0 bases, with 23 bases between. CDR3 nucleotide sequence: TGTGCCAGCAGCTTAGCGCTAGGGCAGGGAAGCGCCCCATCTAACTATGGCTACACCTTC. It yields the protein CASSLALGQGSAPSNYGYTF. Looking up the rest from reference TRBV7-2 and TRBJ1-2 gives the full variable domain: GAGVSQSPSNKVTEKGKDVELRCDPISGHTALYWYRQSLGQGLEFLIYFQGNSAPDKSGLPSDRFSAERTGGSVSTLTIQRTQQEDSAVYLCASSLALGQGSAPSNYGYTFGSGTRLTVV.

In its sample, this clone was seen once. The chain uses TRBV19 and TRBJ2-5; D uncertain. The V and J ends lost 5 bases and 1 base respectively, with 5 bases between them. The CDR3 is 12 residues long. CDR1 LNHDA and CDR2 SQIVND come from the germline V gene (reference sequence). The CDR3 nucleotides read TGTGCCAGTAGTCCCAGCCAAGAGACCCAGTACTTC. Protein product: CASSPSQETQYF.

The CDR3 DNA follows: TGTGCCAGCAGGGACACTTACCTCAATGAGCAGTTCTTC. It translates to CASRDTYLNEQFF. The chain has TRBV6-5 and TRBJ2-1; D is perhaps TRBD1 (5 bases). CDR1 MNHEY and CDR2 SVGAGI come from the germline V gene. The CDR3 has 13 amino acids. V gave up 6 bases and J gave up 6 bases, with 12 bases separating them.

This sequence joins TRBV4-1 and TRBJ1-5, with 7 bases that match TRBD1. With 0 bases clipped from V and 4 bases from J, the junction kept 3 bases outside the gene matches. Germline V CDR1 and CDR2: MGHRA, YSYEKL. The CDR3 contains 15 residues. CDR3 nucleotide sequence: TGCGCCAGCAGCCAAGATGCAGGGGGGAATCAGCCCCAGCATTTT. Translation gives CASSQDAGGNQPQHF.

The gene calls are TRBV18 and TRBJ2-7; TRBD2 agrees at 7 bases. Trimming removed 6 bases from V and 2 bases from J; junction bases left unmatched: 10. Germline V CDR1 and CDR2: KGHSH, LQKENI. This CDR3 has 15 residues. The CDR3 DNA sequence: TGTGCCAGCTCCGGCCGCAAGCGGGAAACCTACGAGCAGTACTTC. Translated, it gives CASSGRKRETYEQYF.

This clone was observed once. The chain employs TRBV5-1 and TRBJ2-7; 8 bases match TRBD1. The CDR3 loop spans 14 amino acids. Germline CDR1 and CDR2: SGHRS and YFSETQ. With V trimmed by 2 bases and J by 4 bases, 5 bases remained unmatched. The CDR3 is CASSLGDRGYEQYF. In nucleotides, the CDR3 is TGCGCCAGCAGCTTAGGAGACAGGGGATACGAGCAGTACTTC. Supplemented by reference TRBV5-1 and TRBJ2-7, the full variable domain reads KAGVTQTPRYLIKTRGQQVTLSCSPISGHRSVSWYQQTPGQGLQFLFEYFSETQRNKGNFPGRFSGRQFSNSRSEMNVSTLELGDSALYLCASSLGDRGYEQYFGPGTRLTVT.

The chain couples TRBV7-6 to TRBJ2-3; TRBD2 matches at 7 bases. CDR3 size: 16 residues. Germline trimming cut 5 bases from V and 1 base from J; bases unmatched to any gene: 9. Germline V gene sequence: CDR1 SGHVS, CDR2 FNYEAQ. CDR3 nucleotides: TGTGCCAGCAGCCCCCTCCCGAGCGGGGGCACAGATACGCAGTATTTT. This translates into CASSPLPSGGTDTQYF.

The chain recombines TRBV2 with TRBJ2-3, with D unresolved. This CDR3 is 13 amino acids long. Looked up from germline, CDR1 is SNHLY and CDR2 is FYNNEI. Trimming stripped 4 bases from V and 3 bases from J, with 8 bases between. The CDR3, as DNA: TGTGCCAGCAGTGGGTTGGTAACAGATACGCAGTATTTT. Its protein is CASSGLVTDTQYF.

In DNA form, the CDR3 reads TGTGCCAGCAGCTTGGGCGGGGACTCGAACACTGAAGCTTTCTTT. Its translation: CASSLGGDSNTEAFF. This sequence joins TRBV5-4 and TRBJ1-1, with D possibly matching TRBD1 (5 bases). The V gene lost 0 bases and the J gene lost 1 base, with 10 bases spanning the gap. The germline V gene has CDR1 SGHNT and CDR2 YYREEE (reference sequence). The CDR3 has 15 residues.

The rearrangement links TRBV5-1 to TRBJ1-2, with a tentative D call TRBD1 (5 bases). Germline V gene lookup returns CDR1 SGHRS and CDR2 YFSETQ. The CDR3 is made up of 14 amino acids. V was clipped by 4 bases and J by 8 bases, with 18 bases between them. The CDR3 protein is CASSLGPLGKGYTF. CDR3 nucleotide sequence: TGCGCCAGCAGCCTGGGGCCACTGGGGAAGGGCTACACCTTC.

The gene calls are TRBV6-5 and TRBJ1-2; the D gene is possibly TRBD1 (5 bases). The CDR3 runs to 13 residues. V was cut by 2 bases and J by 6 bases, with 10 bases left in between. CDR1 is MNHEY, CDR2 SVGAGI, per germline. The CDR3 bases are TGTGCCAGCAGTTACGGGCAGGGTGATGGCTACACCTTC. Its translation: CASSYGQGDGYTF.

The CDR3 here is CASSLNPYHSYNEQFF. The CDR3 DNA follows: TGTGCCAGCAGCTTAAACCCATATCACTCCTACAATGAGCAGTTCTTC. The chain carries TRBV7-3 and TRBJ2-1; D unclear. This CDR3 is 16 amino acids long. The ends were cut back, 1 base at V and 0 bases at J, with 10 bases in the middle. Germline V gene lookup returns CDR1 SGHTA and CDR2 FQGTGA. Supplemented by reference TRBV7-3 and TRBJ2-1, the full variable domain reads GAGVSQTPSNKVTEKGKYVELRCDPISGHTALYWYRQSLGQGPEFLIYFQGTGAADDSGLPNDRFFAVRPEGSVSTLKIQRTERGDSAVYLCASSLNPYHSYNEQFFGPGTRLTVL.

The CDR3 DNA is TGCGCCAGCAGTCCTACCAGGGGAAAAACTGAAGCTTTCTTT. This encodes CASSPTRGKTEAFF. The chain combines TRBV10-1 with TRBJ1-1; TRBD1 is a possible D gene (6 bases). With 5 bases removed from V and 5 bases from J, the gap between germline ends came to 15 bases. CDR1 WNHNN and CDR2 SYGVQD come from the germline V gene (reference sequence). The CDR3 spans 14 residues.

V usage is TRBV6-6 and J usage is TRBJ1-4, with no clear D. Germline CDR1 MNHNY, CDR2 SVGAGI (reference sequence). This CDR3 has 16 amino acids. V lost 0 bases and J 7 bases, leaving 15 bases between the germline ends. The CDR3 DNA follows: TGTGCCAGCAGTTACTCGAATGGGAGTTCGACTGAAAAACTGTTTTTT. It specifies CASSYSNGSSTEKLFF.

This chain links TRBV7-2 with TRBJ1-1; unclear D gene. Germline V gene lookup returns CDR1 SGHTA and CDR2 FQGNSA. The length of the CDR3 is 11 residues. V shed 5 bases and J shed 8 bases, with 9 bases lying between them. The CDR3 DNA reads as TGTGCCAGCAGCCCACGAGAAGAAGCTTTCTTT. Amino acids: CASSPREEAFF.

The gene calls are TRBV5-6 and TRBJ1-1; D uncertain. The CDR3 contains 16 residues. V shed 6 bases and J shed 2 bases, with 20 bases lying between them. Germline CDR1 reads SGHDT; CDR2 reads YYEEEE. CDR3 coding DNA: TGTGCCAGCACCCACTTCTCAGAGTGGGATAACACTGAAGCTTTCTTT. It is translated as CASTHFSEWDNTEAFF.

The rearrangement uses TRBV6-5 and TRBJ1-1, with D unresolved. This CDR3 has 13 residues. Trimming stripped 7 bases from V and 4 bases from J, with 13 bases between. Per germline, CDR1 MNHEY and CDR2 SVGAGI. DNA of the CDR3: TGTGCCAGCAATTTGGGAGAGTGCACTGAAGCTTTCTTT. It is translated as CASNLGECTEAFF.

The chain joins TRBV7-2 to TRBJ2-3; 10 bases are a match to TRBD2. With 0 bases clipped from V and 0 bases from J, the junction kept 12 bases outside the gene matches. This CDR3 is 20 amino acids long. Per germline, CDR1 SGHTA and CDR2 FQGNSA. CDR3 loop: CASSLAASGGFAVSTDTQYF. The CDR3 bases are TGTGCCAGCAGCTTAGCGGCTAGCGGGGGATTTGCGGTCAGCACAGATACGCAGTATTTT.

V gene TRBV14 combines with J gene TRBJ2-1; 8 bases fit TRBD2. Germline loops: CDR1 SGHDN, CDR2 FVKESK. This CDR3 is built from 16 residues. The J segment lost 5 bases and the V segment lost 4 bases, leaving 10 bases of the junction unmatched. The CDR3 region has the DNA TGTGCCAGCAGCCCGCGGTCACTAGCGGTTAACAATGAGCAGTTCTTC. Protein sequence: CASSPRSLAVNNEQFF. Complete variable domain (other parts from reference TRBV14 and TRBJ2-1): EAGVTQFPSHSVIEKGQTVTLRCDPISGHDNLYWYRRVMGKEIKFLLHFVKESKQDESGMPNNRFLAERTGGTYSTLKVQPAELEDSGVYFCASSPRSLAVNNEQFFGPGTRLTVL.

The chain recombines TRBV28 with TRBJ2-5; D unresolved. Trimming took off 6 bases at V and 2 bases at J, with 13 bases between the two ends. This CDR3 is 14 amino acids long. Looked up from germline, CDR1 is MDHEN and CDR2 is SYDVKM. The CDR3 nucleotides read TGTGCCAGCAGCCCAACGAGGCTGCAAGAGACCCAGTACTTC. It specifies CASSPTRLQETQYF. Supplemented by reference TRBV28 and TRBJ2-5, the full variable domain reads DVKVTQSSRYLVKRTGEKVFLECVQDMDHENMFWYRQDPGLGLRLIYFSYDVKMKEKGDIPEGYSVSREKKERFSLILESASTNQTSMYLCASSPTRLQETQYFGPGTRLLVL.